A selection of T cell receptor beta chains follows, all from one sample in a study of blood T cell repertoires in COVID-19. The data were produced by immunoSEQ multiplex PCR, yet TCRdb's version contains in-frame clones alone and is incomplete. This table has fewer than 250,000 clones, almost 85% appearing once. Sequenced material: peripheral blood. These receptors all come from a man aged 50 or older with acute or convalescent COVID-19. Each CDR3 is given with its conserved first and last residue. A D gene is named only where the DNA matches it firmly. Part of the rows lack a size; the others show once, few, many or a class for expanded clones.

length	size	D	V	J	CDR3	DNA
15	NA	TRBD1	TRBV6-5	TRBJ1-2	CASSSPGTVNYGYTF	TGTGCCAGCAGTTCTCCCGGGACAGTTAACTATGGCTACACCTTC
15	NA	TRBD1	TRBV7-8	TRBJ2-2	CASRAGTGESGELFF	TGTGCCAGCAGGGCCGGGACAGGGGAGTCCGGGGAGCTGTTTTTT
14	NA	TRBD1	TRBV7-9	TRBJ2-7	CASSFVDRGPEQYF	TGTGCCAGCAGCTTCGTGGACAGGGGGCCGGAGCAGTACTTC
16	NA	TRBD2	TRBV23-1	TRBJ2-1	CASSQLSGSRDNEQFF	TGCGCCAGCAGTCAGCTTAGCGGGAGTCGGGACAATGAGCAGTTCTTC
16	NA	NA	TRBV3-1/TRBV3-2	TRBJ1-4	CASTLTGFATNEKLFF	TGTGCCAGCACCTTAACAGGCTTTGCAACTAATGAAAAACTGTTTTTT
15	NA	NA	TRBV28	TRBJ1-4	CASSFISGSNEKLFF	TGTGCCAGCAGTTTCATCAGCGGGAGCAATGAAAAACTGTTTTTT
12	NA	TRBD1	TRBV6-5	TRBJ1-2	CASSWTGGGYTF	TGTGCCAGCAGTTGGACAGGGGGAGGCTACACCTTC
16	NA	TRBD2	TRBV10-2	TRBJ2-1	CASSESETSRRNEQFF	TGCGCCAGCAGTGAGTCGGAGACTAGCAGAAGGAATGAGCAGTTCTTC
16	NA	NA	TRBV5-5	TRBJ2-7	CASRPPGTGSSYEQYF	TGTGCCAGCAGGCCTCCGGGAACCGGGAGCTCCTACGAGCAGTACTTC
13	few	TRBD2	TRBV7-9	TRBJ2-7	CASSPSGRYEQYF	TGTGCCAGCAGCCCTAGCGGACGGTACGAGCAGTACTTC